This record concerns one TCR beta chain sequence. Its specificity is unknown. With 60 Vbeta and 13 Jbeta primers, the PCR was carried out. Assay used: immunoSEQ multiplex PCR; TCRdb lists only in-frame clones, some missing. The sample consists of 150,000 to 200,000 clones, 81% of them appearing once. This specimen comes from a study of cytomegalovirus exposure and HLA in healthy donors. These donors, healthy bone marrow donors, were studied. Study-level findings and limits: The authors later linked a missense DCLRE1C variant to TCR beta V- and J-gene trimming.

This TCR came from a man aged 50-59 years in good health and CMV-seropositive. The sequenced material came from PBMCs.

CDR3 residues: CASRNRGHYGYTF. The CDR3, as DNA: TGTGCCAGCAGGAACAGGGGGCACTATGGCTACACCTTC. The V gene is TRBV28, the J gene TRBJ1-2, with TRBD1 identical over 9 bases. Trimming removed 6 bases from V and 3 bases from J; junction bases left unmatched: 2. CDR3 length: 13 amino acids. The germline gives CDR1 MDHEN, CDR2 SYDVKM.